The 5 T cell receptor beta chains below come from one sample, sequenced in a study of T cell responses to AZD1222 COVID-19 vaccine. Generated by immunoSEQ multiplex PCR, the TCRdb table keeps only in-frame clones and is missing some. Counted here are some 130,000 clones, about 90% occurring once; the ten biggest clones make up under 2.5%. The input for sequencing was peripheral blood, taken on day 0 of AZD1222 vaccination. The receptor source for this set is an adult in good health.

CDR3 bases: TGTGCCAGCAGCCCGGGACAGGGGTTTAGCACTGAAGCTTTCTTT. This encodes CASSPGQGFSTEAFF. This chain joins TRBV7-3 and TRBJ1-1, with 10 nucleotides matching TRBD1. Germline V gene lookup returns CDR1 SGHTA and CDR2 FQGTGA. Trimming at V came to 5 bases and at J to 4 bases, leaving 7 bases not matched to a gene. The length of the CDR3 is 15 residues.

The V call is TRBV27, the J call TRBJ1-2; TRBD1 is a possible D gene (5 bases). CDR1 and CDR2 from the germline V gene are MNHEY and SMNVEV (reference sequence). The CDR3 runs 12 residues. Trimming stripped 8 bases from V and 5 bases from J, with 12 bases between. The CDR3 is CASAPGPYGYTF. CDR3 bases: TGTGCCAGCGCCCCAGGGCCATATGGCTACACCTTC.

This clone has only one observation. Here the CDR3 reads CASSGLQGAMEKLFF. CDR3 coding DNA: TGTGCCAGCAGCGGCCTACAGGGGGCTATGGAAAAACTGTTTTTT. V usage is TRBV11-1 and J usage is TRBJ1-4; 9 nucleotides align to TRBD1. After removal of 5 bases from V and 8 bases from J, the junction contained 9 bases not matched to a gene. The CDR3 runs to 15 residues. CDR1 is SGHAT, CDR2 FQDESV, per germline (reference sequence).

The V and J genes are TRBV7-6 and TRBJ2-2; D perhaps matches TRBD2 (5 bases). Per germline, CDR1 SGHVS and CDR2 FNYEAQ. The CDR3 has 16 residues. Deletions cut 2 bases from V and 2 bases from J, with 12 bases between. The CDR3 protein is CASSLRRTENTGELFF. The CDR3 DNA follows: TGTGCCAGCAGCTTAAGGAGGACCGAAAACACCGGGGAGCTGTTTTTT.

This clone was seen a single time. The rearrangement links TRBV6-1 to TRBJ2-5; 9 positions match TRBD1. Germline V gene data show CDR1 as MNHNS and CDR2 as SASEGT. V dropped 4 bases and J dropped 4; count of bases not matched to a gene: 10. CDR3 length: 16 residues. The CDR3 nucleotides read TGTGCCAGCAGTGCGGACCCACAGGGGGCGTTAGAGACCCAGTACTTC. Translation: CASSADPQGALETQYF.